These 5 T cell receptor beta chains were all obtained from the same sample, sequenced in a study of OX40 agonist ivuxolimab in advanced cancers. Method: immunoSEQ multiplex PCR; TCRdb's copy keeps in-frame clones and lacks some. The table has over 55,000 clones, about 88% seen once. The source material was CD4+ or CD8+ T cells sorted from blood, sampled in a trial of the OX40 agonist ivuxolimab. The receptors originated from an adult with an advanced solid tumor such as melanoma, head and neck, liver or kidney cancer.

The chain carries TRBV5-4 and TRBJ2-5; tentatively, D is TRBD1 or TRBD2 (6 bases each). The germline V gene encodes CDR1 SGHNT and CDR2 YYREEE (reference sequence). V lost 3 bases and J 5 bases, leaving 20 bases between the germline ends. The CDR3 contains 16 residues. The CDR3 reads CASSSGGGGLVETQYF. DNA of the CDR3: TGTGCCAGCAGCTCCGGAGGAGGGGGGTTAGTGGAGACCCAGTACTTC. Supplemented by reference TRBV5-4 and TRBJ2-5, the full variable domain reads ETGVTQSPTHLIKTRGQQVTLRCSSQSGHNTVSWYQQALGQGPQFIFQYYREEENGRGNFPPRFSGLQFPNYSSELNVNALELDDSALYLCASSSGGGGLVETQYFGPGTRLLVL.

This chain uses TRBV29-1 with TRBJ1-1, with 7 bases aligning to TRBD1. The CDR3 loop spans 14 amino acids. V shed 4 bases and J 5 bases; nucleotides not matched to a gene: 10. Per the germline V gene, CDR1 is SQVTM and CDR2 is ANQGSEA. Written as DNA, the CDR3 is TGCAGCGTTGGAGCAACAGGGGTTTGGACTGAAGCTTTCTTT. Its protein product is CSVGATGVWTEAFF.

The chain uses TRBV7-9 and TRBJ1-2, with D tentatively TRBD1 (5 bases). V lost 2 bases to trimming and J lost 8 bases, with 18 bases between them. Germline V gene sequence: CDR1 SEHNR, CDR2 FQNEAQ (reference sequence). The CDR3 has 15 amino acids. As DNA, the CDR3 is TGTGCCAGCAGCTTAAGCACGGGGGGTTATCTCGGCTACACCTTC. Residues: CASSLSTGGYLGYTF.

The chain employs TRBV5-5 and TRBJ2-3; D tentatively fits TRBD1 or TRBD2 (5 bases each). The V end was cut by 4 bases, the J end by 3 bases, with 9 bases between. Germline lookup yields CDR1 SGHKS and CDR2 YYEKEE (reference sequence). This CDR3 is built from 13 residues. The CDR3 spells CASSGGGTDTQYF. CDR3 in DNA: TGTGCCAGCAGCGGTGGGGGAACAGATACGCAGTATTTT. The full variable domain, completed using reference TRBV5-5 and TRBJ2-3, is DAGVTQSPTHLIKTRGQQVTLRCSPISGHKSVSWYQQVLGQGPQFIFQYYEKEERGRGNFPDRFSARQFPNYSSELNVNALLLGDSALYLCASSGGGTDTQYFGPGTRLTVL.

This chain joins TRBV14 and TRBJ1-1; D gene uncertain. The CDR3 covers 13 residues. V was cut by 2 bases and J by 4 bases, with 8 bases left in between. The germline V gene encodes CDR1 SGHDN and CDR2 FVKESK. CDR3 sequence reads: CASSQLAGTEAFF. DNA for the CDR3: TGTGCCAGCAGCCAATTGGCGGGCACTGAAGCTTTCTTT.